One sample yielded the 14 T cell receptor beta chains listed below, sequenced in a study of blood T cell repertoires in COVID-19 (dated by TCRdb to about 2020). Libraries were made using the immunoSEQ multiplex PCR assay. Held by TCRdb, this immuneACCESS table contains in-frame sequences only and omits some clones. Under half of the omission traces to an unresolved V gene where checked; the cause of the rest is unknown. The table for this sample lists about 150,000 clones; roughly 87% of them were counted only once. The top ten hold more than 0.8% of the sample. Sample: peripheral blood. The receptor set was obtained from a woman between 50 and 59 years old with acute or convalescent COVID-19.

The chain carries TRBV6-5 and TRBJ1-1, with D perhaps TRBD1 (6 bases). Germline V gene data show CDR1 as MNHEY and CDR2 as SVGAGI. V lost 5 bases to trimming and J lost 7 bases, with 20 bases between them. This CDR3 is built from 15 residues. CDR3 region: CASSRETGLPNEAFF. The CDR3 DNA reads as TGTGCCAGCAGTAGAGAGACAGGTCTCCCAAATGAAGCTTTCTTT.

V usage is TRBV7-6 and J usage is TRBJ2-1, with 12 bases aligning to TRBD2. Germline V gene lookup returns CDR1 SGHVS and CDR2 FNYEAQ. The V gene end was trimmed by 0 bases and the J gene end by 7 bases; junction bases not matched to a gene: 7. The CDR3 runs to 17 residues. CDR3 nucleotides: TGTGCCAGCAGCTTAGCCCAACTAGCGGGAGGAGCTAATGAGCAGTTCTTC. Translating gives CASSLAQLAGGANEQFF.

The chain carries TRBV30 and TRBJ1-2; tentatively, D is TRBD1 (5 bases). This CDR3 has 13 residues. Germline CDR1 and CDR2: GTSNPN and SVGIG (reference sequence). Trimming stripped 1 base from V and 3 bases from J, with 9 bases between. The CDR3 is CAWSAGRDYGYTF. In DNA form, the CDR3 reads TGTGCCTGGAGTGCCGGCAGGGACTATGGCTACACCTTC.

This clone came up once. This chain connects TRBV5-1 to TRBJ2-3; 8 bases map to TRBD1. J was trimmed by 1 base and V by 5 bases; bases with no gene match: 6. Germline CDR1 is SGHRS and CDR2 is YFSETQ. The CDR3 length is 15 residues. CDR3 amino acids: CASRRGQGGTDTQYF. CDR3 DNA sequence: TGCGCCAGCAGACGTGGACAGGGTGGCACAGATACGCAGTATTTT.

This chain's CDR3 is CSVGPATSPYEQYF. The CDR3 DNA reads TGCAGCGTTGGCCCGGCGACAAGCCCCTACGAGCAGTACTTC. V gene TRBV29-1 combines with J gene TRBJ2-7, with D unclear. V lost 4 bases, J lost 2 bases, and 15 bases lay in between. Germline CDR1 is SQVTM and CDR2 is ANQGSEA. There are 14 residues in the CDR3.

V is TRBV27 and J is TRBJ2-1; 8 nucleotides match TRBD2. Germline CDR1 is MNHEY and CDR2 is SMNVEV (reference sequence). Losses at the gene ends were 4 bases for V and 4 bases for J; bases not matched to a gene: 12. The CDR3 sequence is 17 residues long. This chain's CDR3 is CASSSPSAGVPYNEQFF. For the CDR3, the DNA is TGTGCCAGCAGTTCCCCGTCAGCGGGGGTTCCTTACAATGAGCAGTTCTTC.

The CDR3 loop is CASSLGQGAGTEAFF. CDR3 DNA: TGTGCCAGCAGCTTAGGTCAGGGCGCGGGAACTGAAGCTTTCTTT. The chain carries TRBV13 and TRBJ1-1; possibly TRBD1 for D (5 bases). Deletions cut 0 bases from V and 5 bases from J, with 13 bases between. The germline gives CDR1 PRHDT, CDR2 FYEKMQ (reference sequence). This CDR3 region has 15 residues.

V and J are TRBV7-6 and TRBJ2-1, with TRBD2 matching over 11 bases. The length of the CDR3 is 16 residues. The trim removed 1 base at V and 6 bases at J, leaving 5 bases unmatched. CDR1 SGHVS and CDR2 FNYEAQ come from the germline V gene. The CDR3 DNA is TGTGCCAGCAGCTTAGGATTAGCGGGAGGGGGCAATGAGCAGTTCTTC. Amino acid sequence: CASSLGLAGGGNEQFF.

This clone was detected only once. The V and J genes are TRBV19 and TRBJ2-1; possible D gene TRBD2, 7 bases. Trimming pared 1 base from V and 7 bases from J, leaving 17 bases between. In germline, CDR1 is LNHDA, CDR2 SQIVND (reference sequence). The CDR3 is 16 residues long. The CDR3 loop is CASSIVGGGAWNEQFF. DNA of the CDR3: TGTGCCAGTAGTATAGTGGGTGGGGGGGCCTGGAATGAGCAGTTCTTC.

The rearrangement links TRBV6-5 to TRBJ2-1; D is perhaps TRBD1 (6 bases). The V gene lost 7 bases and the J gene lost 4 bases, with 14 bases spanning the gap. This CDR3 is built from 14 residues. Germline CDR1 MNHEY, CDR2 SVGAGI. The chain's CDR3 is CASNSGTPYNEQFF. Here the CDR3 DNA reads TGTGCCAGCAACTCCGGGACACCTTACAATGAGCAGTTCTTC.

The CDR3 coding sequence is TGTGCCAGTCATGGACAGGGGTATCATGAGCAGTTCTTC. Protein: CASHGQGYHEQFF. V and J are TRBV19 and TRBJ2-1, with 9 bases aligning to TRBD1. V lost 8 bases and J lost 8; bases outside the gene matches: 7. The CDR3 has 13 amino acids. Germline V gene data show CDR1 as LNHDA and CDR2 as SQIVND (reference sequence). The full variable domain, its missing parts supplied by reference TRBV19 and TRBJ2-1, is DGGITQSPKYLFRKEGQNVTLSCEQNLNHDAMYWYRQDPGQGLRLIYYSQIVNDFQKGDIAEGYSVSREKKESFPLTVTSAQKNPTAFYLCASHGQGYHEQFFGPGTRLTVL.

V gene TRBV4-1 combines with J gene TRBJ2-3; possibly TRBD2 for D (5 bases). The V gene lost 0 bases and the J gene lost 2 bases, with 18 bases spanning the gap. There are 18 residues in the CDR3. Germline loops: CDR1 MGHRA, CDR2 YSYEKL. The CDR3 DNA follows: TGCGCCAGCAGCCAAGACGCGGCTAACGGGAAGGACACAGATACGCAGTATTTT. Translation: CASSQDAANGKDTDTQYF.

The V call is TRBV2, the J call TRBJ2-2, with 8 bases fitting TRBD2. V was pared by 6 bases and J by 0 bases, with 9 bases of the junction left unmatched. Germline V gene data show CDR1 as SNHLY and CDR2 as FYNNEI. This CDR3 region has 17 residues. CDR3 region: CASRRRYSGANTGELFF. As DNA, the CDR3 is TGTGCCAGCAGGAGGAGGTATAGCGGGGCGAACACCGGGGAGCTGTTTTTT.

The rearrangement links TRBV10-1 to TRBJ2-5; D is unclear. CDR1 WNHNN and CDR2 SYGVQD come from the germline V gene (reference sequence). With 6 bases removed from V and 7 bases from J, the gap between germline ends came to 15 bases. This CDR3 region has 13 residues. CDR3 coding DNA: TGCGCCAGCAGCTATGGAGTGACTGGGACCCAGTACTTC. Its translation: CASSYGVTGTQYF.